This entry features one T cell receptor (beta chain) sequence. The sample comes from a study of patients and donors after allogeneic stem cell transplantation. Germline V CDR1 and CDR2: KGHSH, LQKENI. V lost 2 bases to trimming and J lost 1 base, with 16 bases between them. This CDR3 is built from 17 residues. Via MiXCR, TCRdb re-called the RT-PCR reads, giving one row per CDR3 protein. The sample consists of approximately 430,000 distinct CDR3 sequences, roughly 16% of them appearing once. The chain is built from TRBV18 and TRBJ2-3, with a tentative D call TRBD2 (6 bases). The receptor was derived from a human donor who was either an allogeneic HSCT recipient or a stem cell or donor lymphocyte infusion donor (not recorded which). It is not recorded whose cells these are; they may come from a transplant donor. Sequencing was carried out using blood, either unsorted or a sorted T cell fraction (not recorded which). The CDR3 here is CASSPMAPGGGTDTQYF. In nucleotides, the CDR3 is TGTGCCAGCTCACCAATGGCCCCCGGGGGTGGCACAGATACGCAGTATTTT.